The clone carrying this TCR beta chain showed up many times. The record originates from a study of identical twins. CDR1 MNHEY and CDR2 SMNVEV come from the germline V gene (reference sequence). V lost 3 bases to trimming and J lost 3 bases; unmatched junction nucleotides: 0. CDR3 length: 13 amino acids. Using its own MiXCR run on the 5' RACE reads, TCRdb lists one record per CDR3 protein. Of roughly 230,000 distinct CDR3 sequences listed, about 8% are singletons. These sequences were also reported in another study, on yellow fever vaccine responses in identical twins.

The chain combines TRBV27 with TRBJ2-3; 7 positions agree with TRBD1. The specimen was CD8+ T cells sorted from blood. This TCR was recovered from a woman aged 18 to 35 in good health. This CDR3 reads CASSLTGTDTQYF. In DNA, the CDR3 is TGTGCCAGCAGTTTGACAGGGACAGATACGCAGTATTTT.